These 10 T cell receptor beta chains were all obtained from the same sample, sequenced in a study of CXCR3-negative and CXCR3-positive naive CD8 T cells. Whole-study results and caveats: The study found more hydrophobic TRB CDR3s in CXCR3-positive naive cells than in CXCR3-negative naive cells.

The TRB cDNA libraries were prepared by 5' RACE with UMI labels. Following a re-call of the 5' RACE reads, TCRdb has one entry per CDR3 protein and lacks DNA. In total, the table holds around 63,000 distinct CDR3 sequences. These TCRs' antigens remain unknown. The sample comprised naive CXCR3+ CD8+ T cells from blood. Subset described: CD45RO-CCR7+CD27+CD95- naive CD8+ T cells expressing CXCR3 (TNR3+). The source of these receptors is a human donor in good health. Some clones in this sample may be carry-over from other donors' samples.

This sequence joins TRBV29-1 and TRBJ2-7; TCRdb's D call of TRBD1 is untestable without DNA. Germline CDR1 SQVTM, CDR2 ANQGSEA. The CDR3 is made up of 15 amino acids. CDR3 sequence: CSVEGPGNVAYEQYF.

The chain has TRBV6-2 or TRBV6-3 and TRBJ2-5; the D gene TCRdb calls, TRBD2, cannot be checked with no DNA. CDR1 is MNHEY and CDR2 is SVGEGT in the germline V gene. The CDR3 sequence is 13 residues long. CDR3: CASRVAGQETQYF.

This chain links TRBV7-2 with TRBJ2-1; without DNA, the TCRdb call of TRBD1 cannot be checked. Germline V gives CDR1 SGHTA, CDR2 FQGNSA. CDR3 size: 19 residues. CDR3 sequence reads: CASSLVSGGAITSYNEQLF. The entire variable domain, with the rest obtained from reference TRBV7-2 and TRBJ2-1, is as follows: GAGVSQSPSNKVTEKGKDVELRCDPISGHTALYWYRQSLGQGLEFLIYFQGNSAPDKSGLPSDRFSAERTGGSVSTLTIQRTQQEDSAVYLCASSLVSGGAITSYNEQLFGPGTRLTVL.

The chain uses TRBV20-1 and TRBJ2-3. The CDR3 has 18 amino acids. CDR1 is DFQATT and CDR2 is SNEGSKA in the germline V gene (reference sequence). The CDR3 reads CSARDFVRPQVVSDTQYF.

CDR3 protein: CASSFGGDNQPQHF. The chain joins TRBV12-3 or TRBV12-4 to TRBJ1-5. The CDR3 is 14 amino acids.

This sequence joins TRBV3-1 and TRBJ2-3; TCRdb designates TRBD2, a call that cannot be tested without DNA. Germline values: CDR1 LGHDT, CDR2 YNNKEL (reference sequence). This CDR3 has 18 amino acids. This CDR3 is CASSQLTTSAVYTDTQYF.

The rearrangement uses TRBV29-1 and TRBJ2-5; TCRdb selects TRBD2, and the lack of DNA leaves this call unchecked. CDR1 and CDR2 from the germline V gene are SQVTM and ANQGSEA. CDR3 length: 12 residues. CDR3 region: CSVEGVGETQYF.

V is TRBV25-1 and J is TRBJ2-1; TCRdb designates TRBD2, a call that cannot be tested without DNA. CDR3 length: 14 residues. In germline, CDR1 is MGHDK, CDR2 SYGVNS. CDR3 loop: CASSASGRANEQFF.

V is TRBV6-5 and J is TRBJ1-1; without DNA, the TCRdb call of TRBD1 cannot be checked. The CDR3 runs 15 residues. Germline V gene lookup returns CDR1 MNHEY and CDR2 SVGAGI. CDR3 residues: CASSYSWGANTEAFF.

This rearrangement joins TRBV20-1 to TRBJ2-5; TCRdb designates TRBD2, a call that cannot be tested without DNA. The CDR3 is made up of 14 amino acids. Germline CDR1 is DFQATT and CDR2 is SNEGSKA (reference sequence). The CDR3 loop reads CSAPTSGVQETQYF.